This TCR beta chain was sequenced in a study of blood T cell repertoires in COVID-19. V shed 1 base, J shed 2 bases, and the junction held 11 bases outside the gene matches. The CDR3 runs 17 residues. CDR1 and CDR2 (germline): SGHNT, YENEEA. In the original analysis: Using reference gene primer amplification, nucleated cell counts were estimated. Some clones are missing from TCRdb's copy, which holds only in-frame ones; the method was immunoSEQ multiplex PCR. The V and J calls and clone size are taken from that table; D and trimming were inferred from the DNA. The repertoire holds around 200,000 clones, with around four fifths as singletons.

Sequencing input: peripheral blood. The sequence came from a man in his forties with active or convalescent COVID-19. This chain joins TRBV11-3 and TRBJ2-7; TRBD2 aligns across 7 bases. The DNA of the CDR3 is TGTGCCAGCAGCTTAGGGGTTTGGCGGGGGAACACCTACGAGCAGTACTTC. Its protein product is CASSLGVWRGNTYEQYF.